This T cell receptor beta chain was identified in a study of vaccination and CD4 T cells after COVID-19. Study information: According to the study, participants were given two doses of BNT162b2 or mRNA-1273 vaccine.

A remark on this clonotype: Its target is not known.

Sequenced with the Oncomine TCR Beta short-read assay was DNA taken from cultured CD4+ T cells. TCRdb called the PCR reads again in MiXCR, with one record for every CDR3 protein. The sample shows under 15,000 distinct CDR3 sequences, 40% to 50% of them seen only once. Treatment meaning: roughly nine-day PBMC culture with coronavirus spike peptide pools or control peptides (ViraFEST assay). The CDR3 has 13 residues. Trimming took 8 bases from V and 2 from J, leaving 11 bases between them. From germline, CDR1 is MDHEN and CDR2 SYDVKM. The sequencing here drew on CD4+ T cells from blood, cultured in vitro, taken before SARS-CoV-2 vaccination. The receptor's source is a human donor who had recovered from COVID-19. V usage is TRBV28 and J usage is TRBJ2-3, with a weak D call TRBD2 (5 bases). CDR3: CASGGRVTDTQYF. The CDR3 DNA reads as TGTGCCAGCGGAGGCCGCGTCACAGATACGCAGTATTTT.